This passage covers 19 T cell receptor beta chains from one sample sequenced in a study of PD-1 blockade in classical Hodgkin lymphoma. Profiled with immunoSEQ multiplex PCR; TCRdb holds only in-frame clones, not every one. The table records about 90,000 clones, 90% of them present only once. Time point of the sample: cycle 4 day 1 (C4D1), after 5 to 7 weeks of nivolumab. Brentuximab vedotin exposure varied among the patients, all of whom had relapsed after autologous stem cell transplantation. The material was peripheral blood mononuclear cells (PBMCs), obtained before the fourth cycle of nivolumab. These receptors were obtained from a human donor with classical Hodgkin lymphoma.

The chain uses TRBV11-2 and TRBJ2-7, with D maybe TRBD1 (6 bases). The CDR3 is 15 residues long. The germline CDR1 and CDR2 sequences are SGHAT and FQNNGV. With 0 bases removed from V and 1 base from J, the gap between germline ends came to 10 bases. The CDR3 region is CASSLDRGHSYEQYF. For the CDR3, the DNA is TGTGCCAGCAGCTTAGACAGGGGTCATTCCTACGAGCAGTACTTC.

CDR3 in amino acids: CASSSFSYEQYF. The CDR3 DNA follows: TGTGCCAGCAGCTCTTTCTCCTACGAGCAGTACTTC. The chain employs TRBV7-2 and TRBJ2-7; the D is unclear. The CDR3 covers 12 residues. The V end lost 4 bases, the J end lost 0 bases, and 4 bases lay between the germline ends. Per the germline V gene, CDR1 is SGHTA and CDR2 is FQGNSA.

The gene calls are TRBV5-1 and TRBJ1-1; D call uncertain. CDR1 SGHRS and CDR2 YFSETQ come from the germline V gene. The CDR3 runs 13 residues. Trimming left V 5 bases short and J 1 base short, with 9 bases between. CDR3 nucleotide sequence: TGCGCCAGCAGTTTTGAGGGGAACACTGAAGCTTTCTTT. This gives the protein CASSFEGNTEAFF.

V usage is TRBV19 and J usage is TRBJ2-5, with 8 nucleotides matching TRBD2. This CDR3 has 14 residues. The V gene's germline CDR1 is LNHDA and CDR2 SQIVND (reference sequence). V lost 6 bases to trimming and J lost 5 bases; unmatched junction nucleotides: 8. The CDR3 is CASSTGTRTETQYF. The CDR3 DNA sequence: TGTGCCAGTAGCACCGGGACTAGGACGGAGACCCAGTACTTC.

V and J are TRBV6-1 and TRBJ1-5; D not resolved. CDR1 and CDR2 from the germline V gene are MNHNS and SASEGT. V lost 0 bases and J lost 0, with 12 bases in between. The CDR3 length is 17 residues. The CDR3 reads CASSEALQDYSNQPQHF. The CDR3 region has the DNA TGTGCCAGCAGTGAAGCGCTTCAGGATTATAGCAATCAGCCCCAGCATTTT.

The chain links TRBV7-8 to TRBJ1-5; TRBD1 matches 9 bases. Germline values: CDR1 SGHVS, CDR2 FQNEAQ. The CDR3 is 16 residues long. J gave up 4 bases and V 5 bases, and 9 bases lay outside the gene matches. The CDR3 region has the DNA TGTGCCAGCAGCCCGCCCGGGACAGGGATGAATCAGCCCCAGCATTTT. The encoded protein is CASSPPGTGMNQPQHF. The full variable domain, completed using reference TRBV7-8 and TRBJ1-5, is GAGVSQSPRYKVAKRGQDVALRCDPISGHVSLFWYQQALGQGPEFLTYFQNEAQLDKSGLPSDRFFAERPEGSVSTLKIQRTQQEDSAVYLCASSPPGTGMNQPQHFGDGTRLSIL.

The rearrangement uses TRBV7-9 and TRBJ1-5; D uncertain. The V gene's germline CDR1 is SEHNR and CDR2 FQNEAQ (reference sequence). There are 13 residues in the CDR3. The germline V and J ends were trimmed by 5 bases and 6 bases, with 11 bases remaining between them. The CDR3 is CASSGRVGQPQHF. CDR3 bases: TGTGCCAGCAGCGGGAGGGTCGGTCAGCCCCAGCATTTT.

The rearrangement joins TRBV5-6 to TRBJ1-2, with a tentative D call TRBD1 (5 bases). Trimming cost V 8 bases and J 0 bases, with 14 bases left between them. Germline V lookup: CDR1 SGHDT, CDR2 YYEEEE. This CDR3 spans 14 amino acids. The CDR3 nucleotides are TGTGCCAGTAAACAGGACATTTCTAACTATGGCTACACCTTC. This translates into CASKQDISNYGYTF.

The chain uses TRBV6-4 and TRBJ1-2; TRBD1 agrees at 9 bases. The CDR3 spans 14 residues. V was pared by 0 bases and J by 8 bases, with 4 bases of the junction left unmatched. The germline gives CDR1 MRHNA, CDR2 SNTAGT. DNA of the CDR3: TGTGCCAGCAGTGACTCCGGACAGGGGACCGGCTACACCTTC. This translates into CASSDSGQGTGYTF.

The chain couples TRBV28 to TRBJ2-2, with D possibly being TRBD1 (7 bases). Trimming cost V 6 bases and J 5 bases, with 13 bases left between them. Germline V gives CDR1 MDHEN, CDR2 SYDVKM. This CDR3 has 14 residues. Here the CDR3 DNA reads TGTGCCAGCAGACTGACAGGGAGGACCGGGGAGCTGTTTTTT. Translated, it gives CASRLTGRTGELFF. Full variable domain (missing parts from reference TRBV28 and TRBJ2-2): DVKVTQSSRYLVKRTGEKVFLECVQDMDHENMFWYRQDPGLGLRLIYFSYDVKMKEKGDIPEGYSVSREKKERFSLILESASTNQTSMYLCASRLTGRTGELFFGEGSRLTVL.

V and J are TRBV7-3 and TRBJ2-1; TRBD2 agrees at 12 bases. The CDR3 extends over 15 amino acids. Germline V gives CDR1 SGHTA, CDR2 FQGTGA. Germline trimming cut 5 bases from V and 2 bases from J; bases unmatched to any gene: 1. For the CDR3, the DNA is TGTGCCAGCAGCCTAGCGGGGGGGACCTACAATGAGCAGTTCTTC. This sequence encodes CASSLAGGTYNEQFF.

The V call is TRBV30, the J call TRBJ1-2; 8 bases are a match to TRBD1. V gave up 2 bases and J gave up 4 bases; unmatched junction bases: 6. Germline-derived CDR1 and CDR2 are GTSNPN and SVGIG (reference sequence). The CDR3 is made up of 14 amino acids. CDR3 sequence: CAWSFTDRVYGYTF. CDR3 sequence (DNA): TGTGCCTGGAGTTTTACGGACAGGGTCTATGGCTACACCTTC.

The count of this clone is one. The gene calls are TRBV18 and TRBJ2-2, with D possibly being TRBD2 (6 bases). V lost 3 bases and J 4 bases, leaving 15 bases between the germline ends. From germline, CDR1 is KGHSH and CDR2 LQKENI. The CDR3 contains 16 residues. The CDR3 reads CASSPPGLGGTGELFF. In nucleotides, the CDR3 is TGTGCCAGCTCACCCCCCGGGTTGGGAGGCACCGGGGAGCTGTTTTTT.

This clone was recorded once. In DNA, the CDR3 is TGCGCCAGCAGCCAAGTGGTGACAGGGGGGAGTAACTATGGCTACACCTTC. It yields the protein CASSQVVTGGSNYGYTF. The chain joins TRBV4-3 to TRBJ1-2, with 9 nucleotides matching TRBD1. Germline V gene sequence: CDR1 LGHNA, CDR2 YSLEER. The trim removed 1 base at V and 1 base at J, leaving 7 bases unmatched. CDR3 length: 17 residues.

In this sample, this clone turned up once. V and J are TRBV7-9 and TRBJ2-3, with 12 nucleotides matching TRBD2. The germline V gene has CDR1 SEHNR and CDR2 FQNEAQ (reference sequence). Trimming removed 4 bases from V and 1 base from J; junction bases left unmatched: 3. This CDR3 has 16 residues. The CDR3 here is CASSSRTSGGTDTQYF. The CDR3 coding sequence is TGTGCCAGCAGCTCGAGGACTAGCGGGGGCACAGATACGCAGTATTTT.

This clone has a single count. The CDR3 spells CASSLGPPGDTQYF. The CDR3 DNA reads TGTGCCAGCAGCTTAGGGCCCCCTGGGGATACGCAGTATTTT. The chain employs TRBV11-3 and TRBJ2-3; no clear D gene. V lost 1 base to trimming and J lost 6 bases, with 11 bases between them. Per the germline V gene, CDR1 is SGHNT and CDR2 is YENEEA. The CDR3 is 14 residues long.

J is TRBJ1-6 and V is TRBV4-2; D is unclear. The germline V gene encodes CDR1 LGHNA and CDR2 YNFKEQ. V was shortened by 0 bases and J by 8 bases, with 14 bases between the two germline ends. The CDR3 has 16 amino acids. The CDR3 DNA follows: TGTGCCAGCAGCCAAGAAGAGGGCAGCCTTTATTCACCCCTCCACTTT. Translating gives CASSQEEGSLYSPLHF.

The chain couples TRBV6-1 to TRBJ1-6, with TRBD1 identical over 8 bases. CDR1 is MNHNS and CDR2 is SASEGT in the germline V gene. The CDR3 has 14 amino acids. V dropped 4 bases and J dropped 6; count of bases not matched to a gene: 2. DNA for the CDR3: TGTGCCAGCAGTGCGGACAGGGTTAATTCACCCCTCCACTTT. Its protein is CASSADRVNSPLHF.

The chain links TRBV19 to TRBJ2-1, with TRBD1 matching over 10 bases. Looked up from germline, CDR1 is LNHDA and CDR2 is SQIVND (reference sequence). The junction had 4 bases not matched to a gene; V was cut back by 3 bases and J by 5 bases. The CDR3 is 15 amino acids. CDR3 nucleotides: TGTGCCAGTAGTATGGGGGACAGGGGACACAATGAGCAGTTCTTC. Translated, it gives CASSMGDRGHNEQFF.